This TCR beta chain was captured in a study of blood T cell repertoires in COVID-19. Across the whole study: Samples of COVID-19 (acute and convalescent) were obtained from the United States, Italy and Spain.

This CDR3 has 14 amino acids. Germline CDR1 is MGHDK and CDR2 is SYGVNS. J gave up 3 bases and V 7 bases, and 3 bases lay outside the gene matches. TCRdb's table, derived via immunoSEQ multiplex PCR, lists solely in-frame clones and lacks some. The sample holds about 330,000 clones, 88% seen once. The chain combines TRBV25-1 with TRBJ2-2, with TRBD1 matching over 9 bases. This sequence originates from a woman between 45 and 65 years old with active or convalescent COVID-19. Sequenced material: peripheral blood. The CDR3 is CASTTGGYTGELFF. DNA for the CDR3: TGTGCCAGCACGACAGGGGGTTACACCGGGGAGCTGTTTTTT.